These T cell receptor beta chains were read from a single sample in a study of shared clonotypes between healthy human individuals. The repertoire was sequenced with immunoSEQ multiplex PCR; TCRdb's copy has only in-frame clones and lacks some. The sample records 550,000 to 600,000 clones, just over 75% being singletons. Material for sequencing was PBMCs. These receptors all come from a middle-aged woman in good health. Some clones in this sample may be carry-over from other donors' samples. Both conserved end residues are part of each CDR3. A D gene is named only where the DNA matches it firmly. Size values are once, few and many counts, or a class for expanded clones, and some rows have none.

clone_size,d_call,v_call,j_call,cdr3_aa,cdr3_nt
-,TRBD1,TRBV25-1,TRBJ2-5,CASSLGGTGTRETQYF,TGTGCCAGCAGCCTGGGGGGGACAGGGACTCGGGAGACCCAGTACTTC
-,TRBD1,TRBV15,TRBJ2-5,CATSRDRGQGARETQYF,TGTGCCACCAGCAGAGATCGGGGTCAGGGGGCCCGAGAGACCCAGTACTTC
-,-,TRBV9,TRBJ2-2,CASSPQPAGELFF,TGTGCCAGCAGCCCGCAACCAGCCGGGGAGCTGTTTTTT
-,-,TRBV6-1,TRBJ2-7,CASSPNHRDLYEQYF,TGTGCCAGCAGTCCCAACCACAGGGACCTCTACGAGCAGTACTTC
once,-,TRBV7-6,TRBJ1-4,CASSSGLKSNEKLFF,TGTGCCAGCAGCTCCGGCCTGAAAAGTAATGAAAAACTGTTTTTT
-,-,TRBV19,TRBJ1-5,CASSTWTDQPQHF,TGTGCCAGTAGTACCTGGACGGATCAGCCCCAGCATTTT
-,TRBD1,TRBV18,TRBJ2-7,CASSPGTGTVEQYF,TGTGCCAGCTCACCCGGGACAGGGACTGTTGAGCAGTACTTC
-,TRBD1,TRBV4-1,TRBJ2-1,CASSQKAGTGYDNEQFF,TGCGCCAGCAGCCAAAAAGCCGGGACAGGGTACGACAATGAGCAGTTCTTC
-,-,TRBV29-1,TRBJ2-1,CSVEGGWRVSGYNEQFF,TGCAGCGTTGAAGGGGGGTGGAGGGTTAGCGGTTACAATGAGCAGTTCTTC
-,TRBD1,TRBV7-9,TRBJ1-4,CASSLVGQGMANEKLFF,TGTGCCAGCAGCTTAGTGGGACAGGGGATGGCTAATGAAAAACTGTTTTTT
few,TRBD2,TRBV4-2,TRBJ2-1,CASSQEILAEPNEQFF,TGTGCCAGCAGCCAAGAGATACTAGCGGAGCCGAATGAGCAGTTCTTC
many,TRBD1,TRBV7-7,TRBJ2-5,CASSTGTGVETQYF,TGTGCCAGCAGCACCGGGACAGGGGTAGAGACCCAGTACTTC
-,-,TRBV18,TRBJ2-3,CASTTGLDTQYF,TGTGCCAGCACCACAGGGCTAGATACGCAGTATTTT
once,-,TRBV11-3,TRBJ2-3,CASSELGTDTQYF,TGTGCCAGCAGCGAGCTGGGCACAGATACGCAGTATTTT
-,-,TRBV7-9,TRBJ2-5,CASGTLETQYF,TGTGCCAGCGGGACATTGGAGACCCAGTACTTC
-,-,TRBV28,TRBJ1-1,CASSLSHRNTEAFF,TGTGCCAGCAGTTTATCACATAGGAACACTGAAGCTTTCTTT
-,-,TRBV2,TRBJ1-1,CASSGRLVGMNTEAFF,TGTGCCAGCAGTGGTCGACTTGTAGGCATGAACACTGAAGCTTTCTTT
many,-,TRBV5-1,TRBJ2-5,CASSLSDGQETQYF,TGCGCCAGCAGCTTGTCCGACGGCCAAGAGACCCAGTACTTC
-,TRBD1,TRBV7-9,TRBJ2-7,CASSGGQGAYEQYF,TGTGCCAGCAGCGGAGGACAGGGGGCCTACGAGCAGTACTTC
few,-,TRBV6-6,TRBJ2-7,CASRRDAPPYEQYF,TGTGCCAGCAGGAGGGACGCGCCGCCCTACGAGCAGTACTTC
-,-,TRBV14,TRBJ2-7,CASSQGNSYEQYF,TGTGCCAGCAGCCAGGGAAACAGTTACGAGCAGTACTTC
-,-,TRBV18,TRBJ1-4,CASSPPARPNEKLFF,TGTGCCAGCTCACCACCGGCCCGCCCTAATGAAAAACTGTTTTTT
-,TRBD2,TRBV11-2,TRBJ2-5,CASRPMASGGKETQYF,TGTGCCAGCAGACCAATGGCCAGCGGGGGAAAAGAGACCCAGTACTTC
-,TRBD1,TRBV19,TRBJ2-7,CASSIRAGGVDLYF,TGTGCCAGTAGTATTCGGGCAGGGGGCGTCGATTTGTACTTC
-,-,TRBV10-3,TRBJ1-3,CAISGGGQTGNTIYF,TGTGCCATCAGCGGTGGGGGGCAAACTGGAAACACCATATATTTT
-,-,TRBV5-6,TRBJ2-2,CASSLGSGNLNTGELFF,TGTGCCAGCAGCTTGGGTTCAGGGAACCTTAACACCGGGGAGCTGTTTTTT
-,-,TRBV19,TRBJ2-5,CASSEGPGEQETQYF,TGTGCCAGTAGTGAGGGACCAGGAGAACAAGAGACCCAGTACTTC
-,-,TRBV11-2,TRBJ2-3,CASSGSGANTQYF,TGTGCCAGCAGCGGTTCGGGGGCAAATACGCAGTATTTT
-,TRBD2,TRBV5-4,TRBJ2-5,CASSPGVAGTQETQYF,TGTGCCAGCAGCCCCGGGGTAGCGGGAACCCAAGAGACCCAGTACTTC
-,-,TRBV6-6,TRBJ2-6,CASSPGRAGANVLTF,TGTGCCAGCAGCCCTGGACGGGCTGGGGCCAACGTCCTGACTTTC
-,TRBD1,TRBV6-5,TRBJ1-2,CASSYRTGYGYTF,TGTGCCAGCAGTTACCGGACAGGGTATGGCTACACCTTC
-,-,TRBV19,TRBJ2-7,CASSTARGSEQYF,TGTGCCAGTAGTACCGCTCGAGGTTCAGAGCAGTACTTC
-,TRBD2,TRBV7-2,TRBJ2-7,CASSSPTSGRVYEQYF,TGTGCCAGCAGCTCCCCAACTAGCGGGAGAGTCTACGAGCAGTACTTC
-,TRBD1,TRBV4-1,TRBJ2-2,CASSRTGGFTGELFF,TGCGCCAGCAGCCGTACAGGGGGTTTCACCGGGGAGCTGTTTTTT
few,-,TRBV7-2,TRBJ2-4,CASSIPTGLAKNIQYF,TGTGCCAGCAGCATACCCACGGGACTAGCCAAAAACATTCAGTACTTC
-,TRBD1,TRBV28,TRBJ1-2,CASSPSDRVGYGYTF,TGTGCCAGCAGTCCCTCGGACAGGGTGGGATATGGCTACACCTTC
-,TRBD1,TRBV7-6,TRBJ2-3,CASSRDRGADTQYF,TGTGCCAGCAGTAGGGACAGGGGTGCAGATACGCAGTATTTT
-,-,TRBV11-2,TRBJ1-2,CASSSVGGAGGYTF,TGTGCCAGCAGCTCCGTAGGGGGGGCGGGTGGCTACACCTTC
-,TRBD1,TRBV29-1,TRBJ2-7,CSVYDRGKSYEQYF,TGCAGCGTATACGACAGGGGGAAATCCTACGAGCAGTACTTC
few,TRBD2,TRBV7-2,TRBJ2-3,CASSSGLAGTDTQYF,TGTGCCAGCAGCTCGGGACTAGCGGGCACAGATACGCAGTATTTT
-,-,TRBV7-2,TRBJ2-1,CASSLAIGGGNEQFF,TGTGCCAGCAGCTTAGCTATTGGGGGAGGCAATGAGCAGTTCTTC
-,TRBD1,TRBV7-6,TRBJ2-5,CASSPDRRETQYF,TGTGCCAGCAGCCCGGACAGGAGAGAGACCCAGTACTTC
-,TRBD1,TRBV28,TRBJ1-1,CASRQGMNTEAFF,TGTGCCAGCAGACAGGGGATGAACACTGAAGCTTTCTTT
few,-,TRBV11-2,TRBJ2-5,CASSLGGGGEIETQYF,TGTGCCAGCAGCTTAGGAGGAGGGGGGGAGATTGAGACCCAGTACTTC
-,TRBD1,TRBV28,TRBJ1-2,CASSHGGGQGDYGYTF,TGTGCCAGCAGCCATGGTGGGGGACAGGGGGACTATGGCTACACCTTC
-,TRBD2,TRBV7-2,TRBJ2-1,CASSPHTGLASSYNEQFF,TGTGCCAGCAGCCCACATACGGGACTAGCGAGCTCCTACAATGAGCAGTTCTTC
-,TRBD1,TRBV7-9,TRBJ1-4,CASGQGSPTNEKLFF,TGTGCTAGTGGACAGGGATCACCAACTAATGAAAAACTGTTTTTT
-,TRBD1,TRBV18,TRBJ1-2,CASSPPPGQVDGYTF,TGTGCCAGCTCACCACCGCCGGGACAGGTCGATGGCTACACCTTC
-,TRBD1,TRBV7-6,TRBJ1-2,CASSPDRVWFYGCTF,TGTGCCAGCAGCCCCGACAGGGTTTGGTTCTATGGCTGCACCTTC
once,-,TRBV28,TRBJ2-7,CASTGASSYEQYF,TGTGCCAGCACTGGGGCGAGCTCCTACGAGCAGTACTTC
-,TRBD2,TRBV6-4,TRBJ2-3,CASSVLGSGSSDTQYF,TGTGCCAGCAGCGTCTTGGGTAGCGGGAGCTCAGATACGCAGTATTTT
-,TRBD1,TRBV11-2,TRBJ2-7,CASSLERGHYEQYF,TGTGCCAGCAGCTTAGAGAGGGGGCACTACGAGCAGTACTTC
-,-,TRBV4-1,TRBJ2-7,CASSPGPTYEQYF,TGCGCCAGCAGCCCGGGACCGACCTACGAGCAGTACTTC